The clone carrying this T cell receptor (beta chain) is deemed medium-sized. The data stem from a study of CD4 and CD8 cells across lung adenocarcinoma regions. TCRdb used MiXCR to reprocess the PCR reads, holding one entry per CDR3 protein. The table has 8,400 or so distinct CDR3 sequences, approximately 49% seen once; the top ten hold about 18%. CDR3 length: 15 residues. The J segment lost 4 bases and the V segment lost 6 bases, leaving 9 bases of the junction unmatched. The germline V gene encodes CDR1 MNHEY and CDR2 SVGEGT. The patients had localized lung adenocarcinoma, a non-small cell subtype. The clonotype originates from a female donor with lung adenocarcinoma. The CD4 and CD8 labels of this study may be unreliable. The specimen sequenced was CD4+ T cells from the margin of a lung tumor. The chain employs TRBV6-2 or TRBV6-3 and TRBJ2-5; TRBD1 matches 9 bases. CDR3 amino acids: CASRRDRVGVETQYF. In DNA, the CDR3 is TGTGCCAGCAGACGGGACAGGGTGGGAGTAGAGACCCAGTACTTC.